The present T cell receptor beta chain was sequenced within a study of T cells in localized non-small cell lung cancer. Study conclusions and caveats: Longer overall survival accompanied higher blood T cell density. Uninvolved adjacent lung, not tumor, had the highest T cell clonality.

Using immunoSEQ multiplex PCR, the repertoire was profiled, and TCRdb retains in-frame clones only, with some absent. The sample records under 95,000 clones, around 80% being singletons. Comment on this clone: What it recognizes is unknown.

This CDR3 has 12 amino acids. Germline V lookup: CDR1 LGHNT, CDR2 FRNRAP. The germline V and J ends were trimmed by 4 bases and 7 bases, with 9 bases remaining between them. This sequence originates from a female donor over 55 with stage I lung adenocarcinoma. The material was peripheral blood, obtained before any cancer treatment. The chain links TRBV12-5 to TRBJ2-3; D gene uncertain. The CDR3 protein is CASGSVKNTQYF. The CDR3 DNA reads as TGTGCTAGTGGTTCCGTAAAAAATACGCAGTATTTT.